These 16 T cell receptor beta chains originate from one sample sequenced in a study of graft-versus-host responses after intestinal transplantation. Measured with immunoSEQ multiplex PCR; TCRdb has only the in-frame clones, and not every one. In the table there are about 70,000 clones, around 89% of which are singletons. These receptors lack a known antigen. The input for sequencing was unstimulated CD8+ T cells sorted from spleen or lymph node cells, taken before transplant. These receptors originate from a human donor who was the organ donor for an intestinal transplant.

The CDR3: CASSLRSGVYNEQFF. In DNA, the CDR3 is TGTGCCAGCAGCTTAAGATCGGGGGTGTACAATGAGCAGTTCTTC. This chain links TRBV7-6 with TRBJ2-1, with D maybe TRBD2 (6 bases). The CDR3 is 15 amino acids. The V gene lost 2 bases and the J gene lost 4 bases, with 12 bases spanning the gap. The germline V gene has CDR1 SGHVS and CDR2 FNYEAQ.

The table lists this clone with a count of one. The genes are TRBV6-4 and TRBJ2-2; perhaps TRBD1 as D (7 bases). V gave up 5 bases and J gave up 3 bases, with 10 bases separating them. Per the germline V gene, CDR1 is MRHNA and CDR2 is SNTAGT. This CDR3 has 14 amino acids. The CDR3 nucleotides read TGTGCCAGCAGTCAGGGGGAGGACACCGGGGAGCTGTTTTTT. Translating it yields CASSQGEDTGELFF.

V usage is TRBV4-2 and J usage is TRBJ1-2; a possible D gene is TRBD1 (6 bases). Trimming stripped 1 base from V and 6 bases from J, with 15 bases between. The CDR3 spans 15 residues. CDR1 and CDR2 (germline): LGHNA, YNFKEQ. Written as DNA, the CDR3 is TGTGCCAGCAGCCAAGGGGGGGGCGGCCCTGATGGCTACACCTTC. Protein sequence: CASSQGGGGPDGYTF.

Only one count was recorded for this clone. The gene calls are TRBV4-3 and TRBJ1-2, with D possibly being TRBD1 (5 bases). The V gene's germline CDR1 is LGHNA and CDR2 YSLEER. V was cut by 0 bases and J by 8 bases, with 16 bases left in between. CDR3 length: 15 residues. The CDR3 sequence is CASSQDAGGLGGYTF. The CDR3 DNA reads TGCGCCAGCAGCCAAGACGCGGGGGGTCTCGGGGGCTACACCTTC.

The chain recombines TRBV27 with TRBJ1-1; a possible D gene is TRBD1 (6 bases). The CDR3 runs 14 residues. Germline-derived CDR1 and CDR2 are MNHEY and SMNVEV (reference sequence). Trimming shortened V by 6 bases and J by 2 bases, and 13 bases separated the two germline ends. The CDR3 loop is CASSPRQVNTEAFF. The CDR3 DNA reads TGTGCCAGCAGCCCAAGACAGGTAAACACTGAAGCTTTCTTT.

There are a few counts of this clone. The junction shows a germline mismatch at one end, possibly a read error. The chain employs TRBV4-2 and TRBJ1-2; the D is unclear. CDR1 is LGHNA, CDR2 YNFKEQ, per germline. The CDR3 has 14 amino acids. Written as DNA, the CDR3 is TGTGCCAGCAGCCAAGGGGTCACGGGGTATGGCTACATCTTC. Protein product: CASSQGVTGYGYIF.

The chain employs TRBV28 and TRBJ1-2; 7 nucleotides agree with TRBD1. V lost 3 bases, J lost 8 bases, and 6 bases stayed unmatched. CDR1 is MDHEN, CDR2 SYDVKM, per germline. The CDR3 length is 13 residues. The CDR3 DNA reads as TGTGCCAGCAGTTTTCAGGGGGTGGGAGGCTACACCTTC. Protein product: CASSFQGVGGYTF.

J is TRBJ1-1 and V is TRBV4-3; TRBD1 aligns across 7 bases. V trimming: 1 base; J trimming: 8 bases; junction bases outside the gene matches: 10. CDR1 is LGHNA and CDR2 is YSLEER in the germline V gene. There are 15 residues in the CDR3. CDR3 loop: CASSQVYRDSLEAFF. CDR3 nucleotides: TGCGCCAGCAGCCAAGTCTACCGGGACAGCCTCGAAGCTTTCTTT.

The chain recombines TRBV15 with TRBJ1-1; 7 nucleotides agree with TRBD1. The J segment lost 6 bases and the V segment lost 4 bases, leaving 11 bases of the junction unmatched. CDR1 LNHNV and CDR2 YYDKDF come from the germline V gene (reference sequence). The CDR3 runs to 15 residues. The CDR3 coding sequence is TGTGCCACCAGCATCCAGGGGGGACGGGCAGCTGAAGCTTTCTTT. Protein product: CATSIQGGRAAEAFF.

V is TRBV27 and J is TRBJ2-1; TRBD2 aligns across 9 bases. The germline gives CDR1 MNHEY, CDR2 SMNVEV (reference sequence). The CDR3 loop spans 18 amino acids. Germline trimming cut 5 bases from V and 6 bases from J; bases unmatched to any gene: 17. CDR3 coding DNA: TGTGCCAGCAGTGCGAGAGTGGGATCTAGCGGGGTTGGCAATGAGCAGTTCTTC. Translated: CASSARVGSSGVGNEQFF.

The V gene is TRBV6-5, the J gene TRBJ2-1, with a weak D call TRBD1 (5 bases). The CDR3 extends over 15 amino acids. The germline gives CDR1 MNHEY, CDR2 SVGAGI. V dropped 2 bases and J dropped 0 bases, with 8 bases sitting between them. As DNA, the CDR3 is TGTGCCAGCAGTTACAGGGGAAGCTCCTACAATGAGCAGTTCTTC. It specifies CASSYRGSSYNEQFF.

The chain carries TRBV6-5 and TRBJ2-3; 10 nucleotides match TRBD2. CDR1 MNHEY and CDR2 SVGAGI come from the germline V gene. The V gene end was trimmed by 4 bases and the J gene end by 4 bases; junction bases not matched to a gene: 8. The CDR3 loop spans 16 amino acids. The CDR3 sequence is CASSFASGGRADTQYF. The CDR3 DNA is TGTGCCAGCAGTTTCGCTAGCGGGGGTAGGGCAGATACGCAGTATTTT.

This chain connects TRBV28 to TRBJ2-1; TRBD1 is a possible D gene (5 bases). The CDR3 runs to 13 residues. Germline loops: CDR1 MDHEN, CDR2 SYDVKM. Deletions cut 2 bases from V and 12 bases from J, with 14 bases between. CDR3 coding DNA: TGTGCCAGCAGTTTAGGGTCGGCGGACACGCAGTTCTTC. It encodes CASSLGSADTQFF. The whole variable domain, remainder taken from reference TRBV28 and TRBJ2-1, is DVKVTQSSRYLVKRTGEKVFLECVQDMDHENMFWYRQDPGLGLRLIYFSYDVKMKEKGDIPEGYSVSREKKERFSLILESASTNQTSMYLCASSLGSADTQFFGPGTRLTVL.

This clone was seen just once. As DNA, the CDR3 is TGTGCCAGCAGCCCAGACCTAATCGGGAGTGACACCGGGGAGCTGTTTTTT. This translates into CASSPDLIGSDTGELFF. This sequence joins TRBV11-3 and TRBJ2-2; the D gene is possibly TRBD2 (6 bases). Per germline, CDR1 SGHNT and CDR2 YENEEA. CDR3 length: 17 amino acids. The V end lost 5 bases, the J end lost 3 bases, and 19 bases lay between the germline ends.

This rearrangement joins TRBV4-1 to TRBJ1-4; the D gene is possibly TRBD1 (6 bases). The germline V gene has CDR1 MGHRA and CDR2 YSYEKL. Trimming cost V 1 base and J 2 bases, with 11 bases left between them. The CDR3 length is 16 residues. The CDR3 here is CASSQGTAGTNEKLFF. The CDR3 DNA sequence: TGCGCCAGCAGCCAAGGGACAGCGGGGACTAATGAAAAACTGTTTTTT.

The chain uses TRBV19 and TRBJ2-1; tentative D call: TRBD2 (6 bases). Germline loops: CDR1 LNHDA, CDR2 SQIVND (reference sequence). V was clipped by 6 bases and J by 2 bases, with 11 bases between them. This CDR3 is 14 amino acids long. Written as DNA, the CDR3 is TGTGCCAGTAGGGCGACTAGTCCCTACAATGAGCAGTTCTTC. It is translated as CASRATSPYNEQFF. Together with reference TRBV19 and TRBJ2-1, the CDR3 gives the full variable domain: DGGITQSPKYLFRKEGQNVTLSCEQNLNHDAMYWYRQDPGQGLRLIYYSQIVNDFQKGDIAEGYSVSREKKESFPLTVTSAQKNPTAFYLCASRATSPYNEQFFGPGTRLTVL.